This T cell receptor (beta chain) was sequenced during a study of tissue T cells after allogeneic stem cell transplantation. The CDR3 totals 14 residues. V was pared by 0 bases and J by 0 bases, with 6 bases between. Germline CDR1 SGHSN, CDR2 HYEKVE. This sample's time point: mouse harvest day 14 after allogeneic transplant. Tail vein injection delivered 10^7 T-cell-depleted bone marrow cells and 10^6 splenic CD5+ T cells. Clones were read by immunoSEQ multiplex PCR, and TCRdb kept only the in-frame ones, dropping some. The table lists roughly 1,700 clones, 35% to 45% of them singletons. To note about this clone: Gene names and germline match the mouse. The CDR3 goes on 1 residue after the read ends, and that part is filled in from the germline J gene.

Source material: gut tissue. The source is a female BALB/c mouse given C57BL/6 T cells with graft-versus-host disease after an allogeneic hematopoietic cell transplant. This chain uses TRBV12-1 with TRBJ2-3; D is undetermined. The CDR3 spells CASSLWDSAETLYF. CDR3 DNA (partial): TGTGCCAGCTCTCTCTGGGATAGTGCAGAAACGCTGTAT. Full variable domain (remainder filled in from reference TRBV12-1 and TRBJ2-3): DSGVVQSPRHIIKEKGGRSVLTCIPISGHSNVVWYQQTLGKELKFLIQHYEKVERDKGFLPSRFSVQQFDDYHSEMNMSALELEDSAMYFCASSLWDSAETLYFGSGTRLTVL.